These 26 T cell receptor beta chains were all obtained from the same sample, sequenced in a study of T-cell memory formation after mild COVID-19 (dated by TCRdb to the early 2020s). Preparation of the library involved 5' RACE. The listed sequencing device is Illumina NovaSeq 6000. TCRdb applied fastp at Q25 and MiXCR to the public reads, then kept only in-frame beta chains. Entries are consolidated by CDR3 protein sequence, retaining the most common genes and DNA. The sample includes roughly 110,000 distinct CDR3 sequences, with over 15% observed a single time. Jointly, the top ten make up over 25% of the sample. Sequenced input: PBMCs or a T cell subset sorted from them (not recorded which). These receptors were obtained from an adult woman who had mild COVID-19 (a few samples of this study predate the infection). The sample titles of this study are shuffled in the database, so cell type and time point are left out; the donor was told from shared clones.

This chain uses TRBV29-1 with TRBJ1-3; D uncertain. The CDR3 has 17 residues. With 1 base removed from V and 4 bases from J, the gap between germline ends came to 20 bases. CDR1 and CDR2 from the germline V gene are SQVTM and ANQGSEA. CDR3 sequence (DNA): TGCAGCGTTGAAGGCGGGTACGGAGACCTGGACGGAAACACCATATATTTT. This sequence encodes CSVEGGYGDLDGNTIYF.

This clonotype occurred many times. The V gene is TRBV7-6, the J gene TRBJ1-5; D not resolved. Trimming took off 2 bases at V and 0 bases at J, with 14 bases between the two ends. From germline, CDR1 is SGHVS and CDR2 FNYEAQ. The CDR3 is made up of 17 amino acids. The CDR3 coding sequence is TGTGCCAGCAGCTTATCACAACCAGGATTTAGCAATCAGCCCCAGCATTTT. Amino acid sequence: CASSLSQPGFSNQPQHF.

The chain combines TRBV27 with TRBJ2-3; tentative D call: TRBD1 (6 bases). V gave up 3 bases and J gave up 2 bases, with 12 bases separating them. The CDR3 runs to 15 residues. The germline CDR1 and CDR2 sequences are MNHEY and SMNVEV (reference sequence). The CDR3 region is CASSLGRGDTDTQYF. Written as DNA, the CDR3 is TGTGCCAGCAGTTTGGGCAGGGGTGACACAGATACGCAGTATTTT.

This chain links TRBV7-9 with TRBJ1-2; 9 nucleotides match TRBD1. The CDR3 runs to 15 residues. V dropped 5 bases and J dropped 3; count of bases not matched to a gene: 7. Germline V gene sequence: CDR1 SEHNR, CDR2 FQNEAQ (reference sequence). CDR3 coding DNA: TGTGCCAGCAGCCCTAACAGGGGGCAGGACTATGGCTACACCTTC. Protein sequence: CASSPNRGQDYGYTF.

The chain recombines TRBV14 with TRBJ2-7, with TRBD1 identical over 7 bases. CDR3 length: 14 residues. Germline values: CDR1 SGHDN, CDR2 FVKESK. The junction had 4 bases not matched to a gene; V was cut back by 3 bases and J by 2 bases. The CDR3, as DNA: TGTGCCAGCAGCCACCGGGACAGCCCCTACGAGCAGTACTTC. Translation: CASSHRDSPYEQYF.

This clonotype was seen ten or more times. The chain combines TRBV7-9 with TRBJ2-5, with TRBD2 as a possible D gene (5 bases). CDR3 length equals 13 residues. Germline assignment: CDR1 SEHNR and CDR2 FQNEAQ (reference sequence). Trimming stripped 8 bases from V and 5 bases from J, with 15 bases between. DNA for the CDR3: TGTGCCAGCGAAATGGGAGTATTGGAGACCCAGTACTTC. This translates into CASEMGVLETQYF.

The chain links TRBV5-1 to TRBJ1-2; TRBD1 matches 8 bases. After removal of 5 bases from V and 3 bases from J, the junction contained 9 bases not matched to a gene. The CDR3 totals 15 residues. Germline V gene lookup returns CDR1 SGHRS and CDR2 YFSETQ. The CDR3 sequence is CASRQEDRVYYGYTF. The CDR3 nucleotides are TGCGCCAGCAGACAAGAGGACAGGGTATACTATGGCTACACCTTC.

The chain combines TRBV2 with TRBJ1-2, with D maybe TRBD1 (5 bases). The germline V gene has CDR1 SNHLY and CDR2 FYNNEI. The CDR3 extends over 15 amino acids. Trimming took off 6 bases at V and 6 bases at J, with 20 bases between the two ends. The CDR3 DNA follows: TGTGCCAGCAGCGATCGACAGACATTTTCACATGGCTACACCTTC. It specifies CASSDRQTFSHGYTF.

In its sample, this clonotype was seen a few times. The chain recombines TRBV13 with TRBJ2-6; D is unresolved. CDR3 length: 17 residues. The V and J ends lost 5 bases and 2 bases respectively, with 16 bases between them. Looked up from germline, CDR1 is PRHDT and CDR2 is FYEKMQ (reference sequence). The CDR3 DNA reads as TGTGCCAGCAGCCTACGGACCTGGACGGCTGGGGCCAACGTCCTGACTTTC. Translating it yields CASSLRTWTAGANVLTF.

This clonotype showed up just a few times. The V gene is TRBV4-2, the J gene TRBJ1-1; TRBD1 agrees at 7 bases. CDR1 is LGHNA and CDR2 is YNFKEQ in the germline V gene. The junction had 25 bases not matched to a gene; V was cut back by 0 bases and J by 6 bases. The CDR3 runs to 21 residues. The CDR3 DNA is TGTGCCAGCAGCCAAGATCCCACCATAACAGGGGCGCAATATCGTCTACCTGAAGCTTTCTTT. Protein: CASSQDPTITGAQYRLPEAFF.

The sample holds many counts of this clonotype. The rearrangement joins TRBV7-9 to TRBJ2-4, with 10 bases identical to TRBD2. The CDR3 is made up of 18 amino acids. V gave up 1 base and J gave up 0 bases; unmatched junction bases: 6. The V gene's germline CDR1 is SEHNR and CDR2 FQNEAQ (reference sequence). Written as DNA, the CDR3 is TGTGCCAGCAGCTTAGGTCCCCTAGCGGGAGTAGCCAAAAACATTCAGTACTTC. Residues: CASSLGPLAGVAKNIQYF. The whole variable domain, filled in from reference TRBV7-9 and TRBJ2-4, reads DTGVSQNPRHKITKRGQNVTFRCDPISEHNRLYWYRQTLGQGPEFLTYFQNEAQLEKSRLLSDRFSAERPKGSFSTLEIQRTEQGDSAMYLCASSLGPLAGVAKNIQYFGAGTRLSVL.

The CDR3 DNA follows: TGTGCCAGTAGGTACGGGACAAGTAACACTGAAGCTTTCTTT. Its protein product is CASRYGTSNTEAFF. This chain uses TRBV19 with TRBJ1-1; tentative D call: TRBD1 (6 bases). This CDR3 region has 14 residues. Trimming removed 6 bases at V and 2 bases at J, with 13 bases between. Germline CDR1 reads LNHDA; CDR2 reads SQIVND (reference sequence).

This clonotype was detected only a few times. The V call is TRBV5-1, the J call TRBJ2-5; 7 bases align to TRBD1. The germline CDR1 and CDR2 sequences are SGHRS and YFSETQ. The V segment lost 5 bases and the J segment 4 bases; nucleotides outside the gene matches: 8. The CDR3 has 14 residues. DNA for the CDR3: TGCGCCAGCAGGTGGCCGGGACAGCCAGAGACCCAGTACTTC. It encodes CASRWPGQPETQYF.

Only a few counts were recorded for this clonotype. The gene calls are TRBV12-3 or TRBV12-4 and TRBJ2-1, with D possibly being TRBD2 (6 bases). The CDR3 is 13 residues long. The V and J ends lost 6 bases and 9 bases respectively, with 15 bases between them. The CDR3: CASSPSSGAEQFF. The CDR3 coding sequence is TGTGCCAGCAGCCCCTCCTCGGGAGCTGAGCAGTTCTTC.

This chain links TRBV11-2 with TRBJ2-7; TRBD1 agrees at 7 bases. The germline V gene encodes CDR1 SGHAT and CDR2 FQNNGV. The length of the CDR3 is 16 residues. V gave up 6 bases and J gave up 2 bases; unmatched junction bases: 13. In DNA form, the CDR3 reads TGTGCCAGCAGAGAACAAGGGGGCGGACGGCCCTACGAGCAGTACTTC. As protein: CASREQGGGRPYEQYF.

The rearrangement joins TRBV5-1 to TRBJ2-7; D remains ambiguous. V lost 0 bases and J lost 3, with 10 bases in between. The CDR3 covers 14 residues. Germline V gives CDR1 SGHRS, CDR2 YFSETQ. CDR3 loop: CASSLVPDDYEQYF. DNA of the CDR3: TGCGCCAGCAGCTTGGTTCCAGACGACTACGAGCAGTACTTC.

The rearrangement links TRBV19 to TRBJ2-1; 7 bases are shared with TRBD2. The CDR3 loop spans 17 amino acids. Germline V gene lookup returns CDR1 LNHDA and CDR2 SQIVND (reference sequence). Trimming at V came to 1 base and at J to 1 base, leaving 7 bases not matched to a gene. CDR3 loop: CASSIGRLAESYNEQFF. The CDR3 DNA sequence: TGTGCCAGTAGTATAGGGAGACTAGCCGAGTCCTACAATGAGCAGTTCTTC. The whole variable domain, filled in from reference TRBV19 and TRBJ2-1, reads DGGITQSPKYLFRKEGQNVTLSCEQNLNHDAMYWYRQDPGQGLRLIYYSQIVNDFQKGDIAEGYSVSREKKESFPLTVTSAQKNPTAFYLCASSIGRLAESYNEQFFGPGTRLTVL.

The chain has TRBV19 and TRBJ1-4; D ambiguous. V lost 5 bases and J lost 6, with 16 bases in between. The CDR3 sequence is 15 residues long. The germline gives CDR1 LNHDA, CDR2 SQIVND (reference sequence). CDR3 in DNA: TGTGCCAGTAGTCCCCGGGCGGCTCGTGATGAAAAACTGTTTTTT. Its translation: CASSPRAARDEKLFF.

This clonotype has just one count. The V gene is TRBV7-9, the J gene TRBJ2-3; TRBD1 matches 8 bases. V trimming: 5 bases; J trimming: 3 bases; junction bases outside the gene matches: 7. Germline CDR1 and CDR2: SEHNR and FQNEAQ (reference sequence). CDR3 length equals 15 residues. CDR3 loop: CASSDSGGGTDTQYF. The CDR3 DNA sequence: TGTGCCAGCAGCGACTCAGGGGGCGGAACAGATACGCAGTATTTT.

This clonotype was observed a few times. The chain carries TRBV29-1 and TRBJ2-2, with 14 bases fitting TRBD2. This CDR3 contains 15 residues. Trimming cost V 3 bases and J 5 bases; bases outside gene matches: 2. Germline V gives CDR1 SQVTM, CDR2 ANQGSEA. CDR3 nucleotide sequence: TGCAGCGTTGAGGGACTAGCGGGAGAGACCGGGGAGCTGTTTTTT. This gives the protein CSVEGLAGETGELFF.

The table lists this clonotype with a few counts. This chain uses TRBV24-1 with TRBJ2-7, with 9 positions matching TRBD2. CDR3 length: 15 amino acids. Germline trimming cut 4 bases from V and 5 bases from J; bases unmatched to any gene: 8. Per germline, CDR1 KGHDR and CDR2 SFDVKD. CDR3 sequence reads: CATSDHSGSFNEQYF. The CDR3 DNA reads as TGTGCCACCAGTGACCATAGCGGGAGTTTCAACGAGCAGTACTTC.

The rearrangement uses TRBV6-5 and TRBJ1-1, with 9 nucleotides matching TRBD1. V trimming: 0 bases; J trimming: 4 bases; junction bases outside the gene matches: 6. Germline loops: CDR1 MNHEY, CDR2 SVGAGI. CDR3 length: 16 residues. The CDR3 nucleotides read TGTGCCAGCAGTTACTCGAGACAGGGGGGTTCCACTGAAGCTTTCTTT. Protein: CASSYSRQGGSTEAFF.

V is TRBV7-9 and J is TRBJ2-1; tentative D call: TRBD1 (5 bases). The CDR3 spans 16 residues. The germline CDR1 and CDR2 sequences are SEHNR and FQNEAQ (reference sequence). Trimming took 7 bases from V and 4 from J, leaving 20 bases between them. The CDR3: CASTLRTLLTYNEQFF. Here the CDR3 DNA reads TGTGCCAGCACCCTCCGGACACTTCTTACTTACAATGAGCAGTTCTTC. Together with reference TRBV7-9 and TRBJ2-1, the CDR3 gives the full variable domain: DTGVSQNPRHKITKRGQNVTFRCDPISEHNRLYWYRQTLGQGPEFLTYFQNEAQLEKSRLLSDRFSAERPKGSFSTLEIQRTEQGDSAMYLCASTLRTLLTYNEQFFGPGTRLTVL.

The rearrangement links TRBV30 to TRBJ2-1; 7 nucleotides agree with TRBD2. CDR3 length: 14 amino acids. Germline values: CDR1 GTSNPN, CDR2 SVGIG (reference sequence). V dropped 3 bases and J dropped 4; count of bases not matched to a gene: 6. The CDR3 region has the DNA TGTGCCTGGAGCGGGAGGCGGGTTTACAATGAGCAGTTCTTC. Amino acids: CAWSGRRVYNEQFF.

This clonotype was observed a handful of times. V gene TRBV7-9 combines with J gene TRBJ2-2; 7 positions agree with TRBD2. CDR1 and CDR2 from the germline V gene are SEHNR and FQNEAQ (reference sequence). The V segment lost 2 bases and the J segment 3 bases; nucleotides outside the gene matches: 6. The CDR3 runs to 16 residues. CDR3 nucleotides: TGTGCCAGCAGCTTAAGGCTGGGAGGGGACACCGGGGAGCTGTTTTTT. Its translation: CASSLRLGGDTGELFF.

The chain links TRBV3-1 to TRBJ2-2; the D gene is possibly TRBD2 (5 bases). The CDR3 is made up of 16 amino acids. V was trimmed by 2 bases and J by 0 bases, leaving 10 bases between them. Germline V CDR1 and CDR2: LGHDT, YNNKEL (reference sequence). This CDR3 reads CASSQRRQANTGELFF. CDR3 coding DNA: TGTGCCAGCAGCCAAAGGAGGCAAGCGAACACCGGGGAGCTGTTTTTT.